The 26 T cell receptor beta chains reported below all come from one sample, sequenced in a study of blood T cell repertoires in COVID-19 (dated by TCRdb to between 2020 and 2021). To prepare the library, the immunoSEQ multiplex PCR assay was applied. TCRdb stores this immuneACCESS table with in-frame sequences only. Part of the clones is absent; in the studies checked, under half of the shortfall reflects unresolved V genes, and no reason is known for the rest. The sample table records some 500,000 clones; 88% of these occur just once. The ten largest clones add up to approximately 1.8% of the sample. The sequencing sample was made of PBMCs or T cells enriched from blood (not recorded which). These TCRs come from a woman aged 40 to 55 who had recovered from COVID-19.

The chain is built from TRBV11-3 and TRBJ2-1; 15 nucleotides line up with TRBD2. The CDR3 contains 18 residues. Germline CDR1 and CDR2: SGHNT and YENEEA. Trimming took 5 bases from V and 7 from J; bases not matched to a gene: 12. CDR3 loop: CASSPGTSGRTEKNEQFF. The CDR3 DNA sequence: TGTGCCAGCAGCCCCGGGACTAGCGGGAGGACGGAGAAGAATGAGCAGTTCTTC.

The J gene is TRBJ1-2, the V gene TRBV6-5; 11 positions match TRBD1. CDR3 length: 14 residues. Germline lookup yields CDR1 MNHEY and CDR2 SVGAGI. V shed 6 bases, J shed 4 bases, and the junction held 4 bases outside the gene matches. The CDR3 nucleotides read TGTGCCAGCAGCAGGGACAGGGGGGTCTATGGCTACACCTTC. Translation: CASSRDRGVYGYTF.

The chain links TRBV7-2 to TRBJ2-2; the D is unclear. The CDR3 is 14 amino acids. Trimming left V 2 bases short and J 3 bases short, with 7 bases between. The germline V gene has CDR1 SGHTA and CDR2 FQGNSA. The CDR3 region is CASSLRFDTGELFF. CDR3 sequence (DNA): TGTGCCAGCAGCTTACGGTTCGACACCGGGGAGCTGTTTTTT.

This clone came up once. This chain links TRBV7-2 with TRBJ1-5; 9 positions agree with TRBD1. The CDR3 is made up of 16 amino acids. The V gene end was trimmed by 1 base and the J gene end by 0 bases; junction bases not matched to a gene: 1. CDR1 and CDR2 (germline): SGHTA, FQGNSA. The CDR3 is CASSLGTGVSNQPQHF. The CDR3 nucleotides read TGTGCCAGCAGCTTAGGGACAGGGGTTAGCAATCAGCCCCAGCATTTT.

This rearrangement joins TRBV6-5 to TRBJ2-1, with 7 bases fitting TRBD2. The CDR3 length is 14 residues. Germline CDR1 MNHEY, CDR2 SVGAGI. V lost 5 bases, J lost 1 base, and 2 bases stayed unmatched. The chain's CDR3 is CASSPSGSYNEQFF. The DNA for the CDR3 is TGTGCCAGCAGTCCTAGCGGTTCCTACAATGAGCAGTTCTTC.

This clone occurred once. The chain combines TRBV7-8 with TRBJ2-1, with D hard to call. CDR1 is SGHVS and CDR2 is FQNEAQ in the germline V gene. CDR3 length: 13 amino acids. The V and J ends lost 7 bases and 9 bases respectively, with 16 bases between them. In DNA, the CDR3 is TGTGCCAGCACCATTGTTCCCGCAGGTGAGCAGTTCTTC. This codes for CASTIVPAGEQFF.

V is TRBV14 and J is TRBJ2-3; a possible D gene is TRBD1 (6 bases). Germline assignment: CDR1 SGHDN and CDR2 FVKESK. CDR3 size: 16 residues. The V end was cut by 1 base, the J end by 4 bases, with 15 bases between. CDR3 sequence: CASSQGPGAPPDTQYF. The CDR3 region has the DNA TGTGCCAGCAGCCAAGGCCCAGGGGCTCCTCCAGATACGCAGTATTTT.

The chain joins TRBV2 to TRBJ2-1; the match to TRBD2 covers 12 bases. This CDR3 contains 15 residues. V was clipped by 6 bases and J by 6 bases; unmatched bases: 6. CDR1 and CDR2 from the germline V gene are SNHLY and FYNNEI. The CDR3: CASSRLAGVPNEQFF. The CDR3 nucleotides read TGTGCCAGCAGCAGACTAGCGGGAGTCCCCAATGAGCAGTTCTTC.

This clone was seen only a few times. J is TRBJ2-1 and V is TRBV7-9; a weak D match, TRBD2 (6 bases). The V gene's germline CDR1 is SEHNR and CDR2 FQNEAQ (reference sequence). Trimming stripped 1 base from V and 8 bases from J, with 24 bases between. The CDR3 consists of 18 residues. The CDR3 protein is CASSLDQGPRGPADEQFF. CDR3 bases: TGTGCCAGCAGCTTAGACCAGGGCCCGCGGGGCCCCGCCGATGAGCAGTTCTTC.

The chain uses TRBV4-2 and TRBJ1-5, with D hard to call. The CDR3 runs 15 residues. V lost 3 bases and J lost 0, with 9 bases in between. Germline V gives CDR1 LGHNA, CDR2 YNFKEQ. The CDR3 DNA reads TGTGCCAGCAGCCAGGGGAGCAATAGCAATCAGCCCCAGCATTTT. It codes for CASSQGSNSNQPQHF.

The rearrangement joins TRBV7-9 to TRBJ1-1; 8 positions match TRBD1. The CDR3 contains 14 residues. CDR1 is SEHNR and CDR2 is FQNEAQ in the germline V gene (reference sequence). V gave up 6 bases and J gave up 4 bases; unmatched junction bases: 7. CDR3 sequence: CASRVTGDGTEAFF. For the CDR3, the DNA is TGTGCCAGCAGAGTGACAGGGGATGGCACTGAAGCTTTCTTT.

In DNA form, the CDR3 reads TGTGCCAGCAGCAGTATAGCGGGAGTGAAGTCGGATACGCAGTATTTT. This sequence encodes CASSSIAGVKSDTQYF. The V call is TRBV11-3, the J call TRBJ2-3; 9 bases are shared with TRBD2. J lost 6 bases, V lost 5 bases, and 12 bases had no gene match. The germline V gene has CDR1 SGHNT and CDR2 YENEEA. This CDR3 spans 16 amino acids.

This chain uses TRBV12-5 with TRBJ1-6; D is uncertain. The CDR3 spans 19 residues. V dropped 7 bases and J dropped 0 bases, with 22 bases sitting between them. CDR1 and CDR2 from the germline V gene are LGHNT and FRNRAP. CDR3 loop: CASAYLLAPRSSYNSPLHF. The DNA of the CDR3 is TGTGCTAGTGCCTATCTTCTTGCACCGAGGAGCTCCTATAATTCACCCCTCCACTTT.

The chain combines TRBV13 with TRBJ2-7; 9 nucleotides align to TRBD1. The V and J ends lost 5 bases and 3 bases, in that order; junction bases with no gene match: 11. CDR1 is PRHDT and CDR2 is FYEKMQ in the germline V gene (reference sequence). The CDR3 loop spans 16 amino acids. The CDR3 here is CASSLRGQGPIYEQYF. The CDR3 DNA reads as TGTGCCAGCAGCCTACGTGGACAGGGGCCTATCTACGAGCAGTACTTC.

This rearrangement joins TRBV27 to TRBJ1-4; TRBD1 might be the D (6 bases). CDR3 length: 14 amino acids. Trimming shortened V by 4 bases and J by 7 bases, and 13 bases separated the two germline ends. In germline, CDR1 is MNHEY, CDR2 SMNVEV (reference sequence). For the CDR3, the DNA is TGTGCCAGCAGTTCGGACAGAGGCGGTGAAAAACTGTTTTTT. Amino acid sequence: CASSSDRGGEKLFF.

This chain joins TRBV9 and TRBJ1-4, with D hard to call. CDR3 length: 14 amino acids. The V gene's germline CDR1 is SGDLS and CDR2 YYNGEE. V was pared by 3 bases and J by 6 bases, with 12 bases between. Here the CDR3 reads CASSERGFDEKLFF. CDR3 DNA: TGTGCCAGCAGCGAACGAGGTTTTGATGAAAAACTGTTTTTT.

The gene calls are TRBV7-9 and TRBJ1-1; tentative D call: TRBD1 (5 bases). Trimming stripped 5 bases from V and 3 bases from J, with 16 bases between. The CDR3 has 15 amino acids. The germline CDR1 and CDR2 sequences are SEHNR and FQNEAQ (reference sequence). The CDR3 bases are TGTGCCAGCAGCCCCCAGCCAACAGGCCACACTGAAGCTTTCTTT. This gives the protein CASSPQPTGHTEAFF.

The V and J genes are TRBV7-6 and TRBJ2-1, with 9 bases identical to TRBD2. CDR1 SGHVS and CDR2 FNYEAQ come from the germline V gene. V gave up 5 bases and J gave up 7 bases; unmatched junction bases: 9. The CDR3 is 15 residues long. The CDR3 DNA is TGTGCCAGCAGCCCGCGGGCTAGCGGGATAAATGAGCAGTTCTTC. This sequence encodes CASSPRASGINEQFF.

A single count supports this clone. The chain employs TRBV4-1 and TRBJ2-7; 7 bases are a match to TRBD1. Germline V gene lookup returns CDR1 MGHRA and CDR2 YSYEKL. Losses at the gene ends were 8 bases for V and 4 bases for J; bases not matched to a gene: 11. This CDR3 has 14 residues. The CDR3 loop reads CASWVGQRNYEQYF. Here the CDR3 DNA reads TGCGCCAGCTGGGTGGGACAGAGAAATTACGAGCAGTACTTC.

The rearrangement links TRBV10-2 to TRBJ1-1; 7 bases map to TRBD1. Germline V gene data show CDR1 as WSHSY and CDR2 as SAAADI. The CDR3 length is 13 residues. The trim removed 7 bases at V and 6 bases at J, leaving 8 bases unmatched. CDR3 sequence: CASTATGVPEAFF. The CDR3 DNA reads TGCGCCAGCACCGCAACAGGGGTTCCTGAAGCTTTCTTT.

The chain couples TRBV9 to TRBJ2-1; 13 nucleotides align to TRBD2. The germline V gene encodes CDR1 SGDLS and CDR2 YYNGEE. V was clipped by 3 bases and J by 2 bases; unmatched bases: 5. The CDR3 runs 17 residues. DNA of the CDR3: TGTGCCAGCAGCGCACGGACTAGCGGGAGTCCCTACAATGAGCAGTTCTTC. Its translation: CASSARTSGSPYNEQFF.

CDR3: CASSRGRDYNTEAFF. CDR3 sequence (DNA): TGTGCCAGTAGCCGGGGACGGGACTACAACACTGAAGCTTTCTTT. The gene calls are TRBV19 and TRBJ1-1; the D gene is possibly TRBD1 (5 bases). CDR3 length equals 15 residues. Germline V gene lookup returns CDR1 LNHDA and CDR2 SQIVND (reference sequence). Deletions cut 6 bases from V and 2 bases from J, with 16 bases between. The full variable domain, completed using reference TRBV19 and TRBJ1-1, is DGGITQSPKYLFRKEGQNVTLSCEQNLNHDAMYWYRQDPGQGLRLIYYSQIVNDFQKGDIAEGYSVSREKKESFPLTVTSAQKNPTAFYLCASSRGRDYNTEAFFGQGTRLTVV.

This chain uses TRBV18 with TRBJ1-2, with 10 positions matching TRBD1. In germline, CDR1 is KGHSH, CDR2 LQKENI. The V segment lost 3 bases and the J segment 3 bases; nucleotides outside the gene matches: 7. CDR3 length equals 16 residues. For the CDR3, the DNA is TGTGCCAGCTCACCGTATGGGACAGGGGTTGACTATGGCTACACCTTC. It translates to CASSPYGTGVDYGYTF.

This chain joins TRBV24-1 and TRBJ2-1, with 12 bases fitting TRBD2. Germline V CDR1 and CDR2: KGHDR, SFDVKD. V gave up 0 bases and J gave up 13 bases; unmatched junction bases: 3. This CDR3 has 14 amino acids. The CDR3 protein is CATSDLKTSGSQFF. Written as DNA, the CDR3 is TGTGCCACCAGTGATTTGAAGACTAGCGGGAGCCAGTTCTTC.

The sample holds one count of this clone. J is TRBJ1-3 and V is TRBV19; D uncertain. Trimming removed 4 bases at V and 4 bases at J, with 8 bases between. Germline lookup yields CDR1 LNHDA and CDR2 SQIVND (reference sequence). This CDR3 contains 13 residues. CDR3 DNA sequence: TGTGCCAGTAGTAGCCACAGCGGAAACACCATATATTTT. The encoded protein is CASSSHSGNTIYF.

The chain recombines TRBV27 with TRBJ1-2; no definite D call. The CDR3 runs 14 residues. V dropped 5 bases and J dropped 8 bases, with 18 bases sitting between them. In germline, CDR1 is MNHEY, CDR2 SMNVEV (reference sequence). CDR3 sequence: CASSPSDSNRGYTF. CDR3 in DNA: TGTGCCAGCAGTCCCTCGGACTCAAACCGGGGCTACACCTTC.